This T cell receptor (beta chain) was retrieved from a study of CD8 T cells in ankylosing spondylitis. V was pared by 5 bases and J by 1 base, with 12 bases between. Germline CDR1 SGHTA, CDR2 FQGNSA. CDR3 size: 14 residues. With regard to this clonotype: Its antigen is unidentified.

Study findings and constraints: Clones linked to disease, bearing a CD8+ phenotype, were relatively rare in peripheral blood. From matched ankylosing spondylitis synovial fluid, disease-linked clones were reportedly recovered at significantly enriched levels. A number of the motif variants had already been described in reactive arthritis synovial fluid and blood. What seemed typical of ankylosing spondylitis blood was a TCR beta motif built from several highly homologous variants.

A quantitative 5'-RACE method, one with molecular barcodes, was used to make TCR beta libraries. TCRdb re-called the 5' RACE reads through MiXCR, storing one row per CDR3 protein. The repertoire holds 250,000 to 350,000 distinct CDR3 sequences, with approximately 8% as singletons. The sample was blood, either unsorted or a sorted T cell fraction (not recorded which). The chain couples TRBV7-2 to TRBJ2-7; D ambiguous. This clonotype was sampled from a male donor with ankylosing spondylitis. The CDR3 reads CASSPRITSYEQYF. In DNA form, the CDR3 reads TGTGCCAGCAGCCCTCGGATTACATCCTACGAGCAGTACTTC. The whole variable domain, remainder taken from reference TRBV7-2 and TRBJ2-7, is GAGVSQSPSNKVTEKGKDVELRCDPISGHTALYWYRQSLGQGLEFLIYFQGNSAPDKSGLPSDRFSAERTGGSVSTLTIQRTQQEDSAVYLCASSPRITSYEQYFGPGTRLTVT.